Shown below are 26 T cell receptor beta chains from a single sample sequenced in a study of T cell repertoires in cytomegalovirus infection (dated by TCRdb to between 2018 and 2021). This sample was sequenced with an Illumina HiSeq 1500. TCRdb redid the processing of the public reads, applying fastp at Q25 and MiXCR, and retained in-frame beta chains. Rows merge per CDR3 protein into single entries with the most common DNA and genes. The sample data list about 450,000 distinct CDR3 sequences, and roughly 30% of these were observed just once. Jointly, the top ten make up 12% to 15% of the sample. The sample consisted of PBMCs. The receptor source for this set is a human donor in good health (CMV status not recorded). Some clones in this sample may be carry-over from other donors' samples.

This clonotype has ten or more counts. The chain joins TRBV7-2 to TRBJ1-3; no firm D call. Deletions cut 5 bases from V and 0 bases from J, with 8 bases between. Germline CDR1 SGHTA, CDR2 FQGNSA. The length of the CDR3 is 14 residues. DNA of the CDR3: TGTGCCAGCAGCCCTCAGAGCTCTGGAAACACCATATATTTT. Its translation is CASSPQSSGNTIYF.

The chain combines TRBV6-2 or TRBV6-3 with TRBJ2-5; the match to TRBD2 covers 11 bases. CDR1 and CDR2 (germline): MNHEY, SVGEGT. V was clipped by 5 bases and J by 6 bases; unmatched bases: 8. The CDR3 totals 15 residues. This chain's CDR3 is CASSHGLAGGQTQYF. The CDR3 DNA sequence: TGTGCCAGCAGTCACGGACTAGCGGGCGGGCAGACCCAGTACTTC.

This clonotype has only a few counts. J is TRBJ2-7 and V is TRBV19, with TRBD1 matching over 9 bases. The CDR3 loop spans 14 amino acids. CDR1 is LNHDA and CDR2 is SQIVND in the germline V gene (reference sequence). Trimming cost V 5 bases and J 6 bases; bases outside gene matches: 8. The CDR3 loop is CASSPRTGDLEQYF. DNA of the CDR3: TGTGCCAGTAGTCCAAGGACAGGGGACCTCGAGCAGTACTTC.

Many counts were recorded for this clonotype. CDR3 protein: CASSDRGGYEQYF. CDR3 nucleotide sequence: TGTGCCAGCAGCGACAGGGGGGGTTACGAGCAGTACTTC. The J gene is TRBJ2-7, the V gene TRBV6-6, with TRBD1 matching 9 bases. Germline loops: CDR1 MNHNY, CDR2 SVGAGI (reference sequence). This CDR3 has 13 amino acids. V gave up 6 bases and J gave up 4 bases; unmatched junction bases: 4.

This chain joins TRBV29-1 and TRBJ2-2, with TRBD2 matching over 10 bases. The trim removed 3 bases at V and 1 base at J, leaving 2 bases unmatched. Germline values: CDR1 SQVTM, CDR2 ANQGSEA. The CDR3 contains 15 residues. DNA of the CDR3: TGCAGCGTTGACGCTAGCGGGGGGAACACCGGGGAGCTGTTTTTT. It yields the protein CSVDASGGNTGELFF.

The chain employs TRBV6-2 or TRBV6-3 and TRBJ2-1; D is unresolved. The CDR3 consists of 14 residues. The V gene lost 0 bases and the J gene lost 14 bases, with 17 bases spanning the gap. From germline, CDR1 is MNHEY and CDR2 SVGEGT. CDR3 sequence: CASSYSADYKEKFF. As DNA, the CDR3 is TGTGCCAGCAGTTACTCGGCAGATTACAAGGAGAAGTTCTTC.

J is TRBJ2-1 and V is TRBV28, with 8 bases that match TRBD1. The trim removed 8 bases at V and 13 bases at J, leaving 13 bases unmatched. This CDR3 contains 13 residues. CDR1 and CDR2 from the germline V gene are MDHEN and SYDVKM. The CDR3 DNA sequence: TGTGCCAGCCGGACAGGGAGGAAGGGGGTCCAGTTCTTC. Amino acids: CASRTGRKGVQFF.

The gene calls are TRBV29-1 and TRBJ2-5; D remains unclear. Deletions cut 2 bases from V and 0 bases from J, with 4 bases between. The germline gives CDR1 SQVTM, CDR2 ANQGSEA. This CDR3 comprises 12 residues. The CDR3 loop reads CSVESYQETQYF. Here the CDR3 DNA reads TGCAGCGTTGAAAGTTACCAAGAGACCCAGTACTTC.

The rearrangement links TRBV11-2 to TRBJ1-1; D is ambiguous. The CDR3 covers 15 residues. V was pared by 0 bases and J by 0 bases, with 8 bases between. CDR1 and CDR2 from the germline V gene are SGHAT and FQNNGV. Here the CDR3 reads CASSLDQRMNTEAFF. CDR3 in DNA: TGTGCCAGCAGCTTAGATCAACGGATGAACACTGAAGCTTTCTTT.

The chain combines TRBV3-1 with TRBJ2-5; D is possibly TRBD1 or TRBD2 (5 bases each). V was cut by 5 bases and J by 1 base, with 17 bases left in between. This CDR3 region has 16 residues. From germline, CDR1 is LGHDT and CDR2 YNNKEL (reference sequence). The DNA of the CDR3 is TGTGCCAGCAGCTCGACCCTCCGGGACGGCCAAGAGACCCAGTACTTC. Amino acids: CASSSTLRDGQETQYF.

This clonotype was observed a few times. The chain employs TRBV15 and TRBJ2-5; no clear D. The CDR3 spans 15 residues. V lost 0 bases to trimming and J lost 2 bases, with 10 bases between them. Germline lookup yields CDR1 LNHNV and CDR2 YYDKDF (reference sequence). The CDR3 bases are TGTGCCACCAGCAGAGATCGCGTAGTTCAAGAGACCCAGTACTTC. This encodes CATSRDRVVQETQYF.

This clonotype has a single count. The chain couples TRBV27 to TRBJ2-1; 9 bases map to TRBD2. Germline assignment: CDR1 MNHEY and CDR2 SMNVEV (reference sequence). V was clipped by 0 bases and J by 10 bases; unmatched bases: 4. The CDR3 covers 14 residues. In DNA form, the CDR3 reads TGTGCCAGCAGTTTATCGGCGGGGGGGTGGGAGCAGTTCTTC. It is translated as CASSLSAGGWEQFF.

A remark on this clonotype: This may be a read error, as it is one base from a much larger clone. This chain joins TRBV12-3 or TRBV12-4 and TRBJ2-7, with TRBD1 matching 7 bases. The CDR3 extends over 15 amino acids. J lost 9 bases, V lost 5 bases, and 16 bases had no gene match. CDR3 bases: TGTGCCAGCAGTCCCTGGAACAGGGGCGCAGGGGGGCAGTACTTC. It translates to CASSPWNRGAGGQYF.

Notes on this clonotype: Possible read error: a much larger clone is one base away. The chain couples TRBV7-2 to TRBJ2-3; D gene ambiguous. The CDR3 consists of 13 residues. Per germline, CDR1 SGHTA and CDR2 FQGNSA. In DNA form, the CDR3 reads TGTGCCAGCAGCCCCCCCACCGCCGATACGCATTATTTT. This encodes CASSPPTADTHYF.

The chain has TRBV20-1 and TRBJ2-1; 8 bases align to TRBD2. With 6 bases clipped from V and 9 bases from J, the junction kept 16 bases outside the gene matches. Germline V gene data show CDR1 as DFQATT and CDR2 as SNEGSKA (reference sequence). The CDR3 spans 15 residues. The CDR3 nucleotides read TGCAGTGCCAACCCTTTCGCGGGGGGCCTCGGTGAGCAGTTCTTC. Its translation is CSANPFAGGLGEQFF.

Here the CDR3 reads CASSFTLKGYTF. The CDR3 nucleotides read TGTGCCAGCAGCTTTACCCTCAAAGGCTACACCTTC. V gene TRBV7-9 combines with J gene TRBJ1-2, with D unclear. Germline CDR1 reads SEHNR; CDR2 reads FQNEAQ (reference sequence). V was pared by 3 bases and J by 8 bases, with 10 bases between. There are 12 residues in the CDR3. The whole variable domain, filled in from reference TRBV7-9 and TRBJ1-2, reads DTGVSQNPRHKITKRGQNVTFRCDPISEHNRLYWYRQTLGQGPEFLTYFQNEAQLEKSRLLSDRFSAERPKGSFSTLEIQRTEQGDSAMYLCASSFTLKGYTFGSGTRLTVV.

Note on this clonotype: An end of the junction does not agree with germline; a read error may underlie this. The chain joins TRBV7-9 to TRBJ2-3; 13 bases fit TRBD2. This CDR3 has 14 residues. In germline, CDR1 is SEHNR, CDR2 FQNEAQ (reference sequence). The CDR3: CTSSLTSGGDTQYF. CDR3 DNA: TGTACCAGCAGCTTGACTAGCGGGGGGGATACGCAGTATTTT.

There are many counts of this clonotype. This chain joins TRBV7-8 and TRBJ2-7; D ambiguous. CDR3 size: 14 residues. Germline CDR1 SGHVS, CDR2 FQNEAQ. The germline V and J ends were trimmed by 1 base and 2 bases, with 9 bases remaining between them. The CDR3 DNA reads as TGTGCCAGCAGCTTAGAAGACTCAGCCTACGAGCAGTACTTC. Its translation: CASSLEDSAYEQYF.

This clonotype turned up a few times. This may come from a read error, since a much larger clone is one base off. The chain joins TRBV4-2 to TRBJ2-2; D is tentatively TRBD1 or TRBD2 (6 bases each). Deletions cut 2 bases from V and 1 base from J, with 11 bases between. Germline values: CDR1 LGHNA, CDR2 YNFKEQ. CDR3 size: 16 residues. The CDR3 here is CASSQLGGLNTGELFF. CDR3 DNA sequence: TGTGCCAGCAGCCAACTTGGGGGGCTGAACACCGGGGAGCTGTTTTTT.

This clonotype was seen repeatedly, ten times or more. V is TRBV6-2 or TRBV6-3 and J is TRBJ2-7; perhaps D is TRBD1 or TRBD2 (5 bases each). From germline, CDR1 is MNHEY and CDR2 SVGEGT. The CDR3 is 13 residues long. With 4 bases removed from V and 2 bases from J, the gap between germline ends came to 9 bases. For the CDR3, the DNA is TGTGCCAGCAGTTTTGGGGGTCCCTACGAGCAGTACTTC. Translation gives CASSFGGPYEQYF.

This sequence joins TRBV5-1 and TRBJ1-1; D is undetermined. Per the germline V gene, CDR1 is SGHRS and CDR2 is YFSETQ. The CDR3 loop spans 14 amino acids. V was shortened by 4 bases and J by 0 bases, with 10 bases between the two germline ends. CDR3 in amino acids: CASSPDTMNTEAFF. For the CDR3, the DNA is TGCGCCAGCAGCCCTGACACCATGAACACTGAAGCTTTCTTT.

The gene calls are TRBV7-2 and TRBJ1-6, with D perhaps matching TRBD1 (5 bases). Trimming took off 5 bases at V and 7 bases at J, with 15 bases between the two ends. In germline, CDR1 is SGHTA, CDR2 FQGNSA. This CDR3 spans 15 amino acids. CDR3 bases: TGTGCCAGCAGCGTCCTAAGCCGGGGGAATTCACCCCTCCACTTT. Its protein is CASSVLSRGNSPLHF.

This clonotype has at least ten counts. The chain has TRBV7-9 and TRBJ2-2; D ambiguous. The V gene's germline CDR1 is SEHNR and CDR2 FQNEAQ (reference sequence). V was cut by 5 bases and J by 0 bases, with 1 base left in between. This CDR3 comprises 12 residues. The CDR3 DNA reads as TGTGCCAGCAGCACGAACACCGGGGAGCTGTTTTTT. Translation: CASSTNTGELFF.

This clonotype appeared many times. CDR3 protein: CASSDRGPVYEQYF. The CDR3 region has the DNA TGTGCCAGCAGCGACCGGGGGCCCGTCTACGAGCAGTACTTC. V is TRBV7-8 and J is TRBJ2-7, with D perhaps assigned TRBD1 or TRBD2 (6 bases each). The V gene lost 5 bases and the J gene lost 3 bases, with 14 bases spanning the gap. CDR1 SGHVS and CDR2 FQNEAQ come from the germline V gene. There are 14 residues in the CDR3.

This chain connects TRBV11-2 to TRBJ2-1; D gene uncertain. CDR3 length: 14 amino acids. Trimming removed 0 bases from V and 5 bases from J, with 8 bases in between. Germline lookup yields CDR1 SGHAT and CDR2 FQNNGV. The CDR3 is CASSLEGSHNEQFF. Here the CDR3 DNA reads TGTGCCAGCAGCTTAGAGGGCAGCCACAATGAGCAGTTCTTC. Complete variable domain (other parts from reference TRBV11-2 and TRBJ2-1): EAGVAQSPRYKIIEKRQSVAFWCNPISGHATLYWYQQILGQGPKLLIQFQNNGVVDDSQLPKDRFSAERLKGVDSTLKIQPAKLEDSAVYLCASSLEGSHNEQFFGPGTRLTVL.

This clonotype came up a few times. V is TRBV6-5 and J is TRBJ1-3, with TRBD1 matching over 7 bases. Per the germline V gene, CDR1 is MNHEY and CDR2 is SVGAGI. After removal of 6 bases from V and 2 bases from J, the junction contained 4 bases not matched to a gene. The CDR3 is made up of 14 amino acids. The CDR3 region has the DNA TGTGCCAGCAGACAGGGGTACGCTGGAAACACCATATATTTT. Translated: CASRQGYAGNTIYF.